This TCR beta chain comes out of a study of cytomegalovirus exposure and HLA in healthy donors. Concerning this clone itself: Its antigen is as yet unknown.

TCRdb's table, derived via immunoSEQ multiplex PCR, lists solely in-frame clones and lacks some. Altogether 150,000 to 200,000 clones are present, approximately 86% being singletons, with the ten largest covering around 7.2%. Notes on the study in general: In vitro confirmation showed three CMV-associated chains to be CMV antigen specific. Cytomegalovirus-associated status was assigned to roughly 160 TCR beta chains. That first-cohort TCR clusters tended to co-occur in the 100 to 150 validation repertoires was found in a later analysis.

This CDR3 comprises 18 residues. CDR1 and CDR2 from the germline V gene are LNHDA and SQIVND (reference sequence). V was pared by 7 bases and J by 0 bases, with 24 bases between. The sample consisted of PBMCs. The TCR originated in a young man in good health and CMV-seropositive. This chain uses TRBV19 with TRBJ1-1; a possible D gene is TRBD1 (5 bases). The DNA of the CDR3 is TGTGCCAGTATATCGGATACGAGGGGATGGAAGATGAACACTGAAGCTTTCTTT. Translation gives CASISDTRGWKMNTEAFF.